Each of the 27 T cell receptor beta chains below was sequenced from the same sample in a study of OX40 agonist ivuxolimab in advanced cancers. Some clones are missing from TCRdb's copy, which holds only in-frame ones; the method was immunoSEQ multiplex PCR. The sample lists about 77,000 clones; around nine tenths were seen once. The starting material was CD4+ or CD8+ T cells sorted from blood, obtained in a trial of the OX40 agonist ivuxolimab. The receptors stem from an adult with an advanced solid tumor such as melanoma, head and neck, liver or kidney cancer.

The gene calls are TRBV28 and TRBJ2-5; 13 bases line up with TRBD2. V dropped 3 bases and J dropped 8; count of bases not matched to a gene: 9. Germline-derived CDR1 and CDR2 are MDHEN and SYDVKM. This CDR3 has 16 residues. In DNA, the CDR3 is TGTGCCAGCAGTTTGTCCCCACTAGCGGGAGGGGACACCCAGTACTTC. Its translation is CASSLSPLAGGDTQYF. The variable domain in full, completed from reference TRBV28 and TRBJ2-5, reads DVKVTQSSRYLVKRTGEKVFLECVQDMDHENMFWYRQDPGLGLRLIYFSYDVKMKEKGDIPEGYSVSREKKERFSLILESASTNQTSMYLCASSLSPLAGGDTQYFGPGTRLLVL.

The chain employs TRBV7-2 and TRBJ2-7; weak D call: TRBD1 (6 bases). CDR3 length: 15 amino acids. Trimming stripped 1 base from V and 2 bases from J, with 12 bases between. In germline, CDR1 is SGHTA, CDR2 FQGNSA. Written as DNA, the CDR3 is TGTGCCAGCAGCTTAGATAGCAGGGGACCCTACGAGCAGTACTTC. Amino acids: CASSLDSRGPYEQYF. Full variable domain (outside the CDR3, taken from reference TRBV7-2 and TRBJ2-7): GAGVSQSPSNKVTEKGKDVELRCDPISGHTALYWYRQSLGQGLEFLIYFQGNSAPDKSGLPSDRFSAERTGGSVSTLTIQRTQQEDSAVYLCASSLDSRGPYEQYFGPGTRLTVT.

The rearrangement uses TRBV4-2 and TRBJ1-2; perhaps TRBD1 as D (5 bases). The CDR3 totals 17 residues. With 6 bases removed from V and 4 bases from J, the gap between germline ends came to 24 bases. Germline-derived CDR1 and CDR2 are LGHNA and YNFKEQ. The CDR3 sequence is CASRLTPGAQEGYGYTF. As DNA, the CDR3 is TGTGCCAGCAGACTTACCCCCGGGGCACAAGAAGGCTATGGCTACACCTTC.

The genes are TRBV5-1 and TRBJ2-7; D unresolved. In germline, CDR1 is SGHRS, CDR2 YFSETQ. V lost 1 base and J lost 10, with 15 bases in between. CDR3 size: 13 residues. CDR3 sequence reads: CASSLIGFQEQYF. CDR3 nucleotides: TGCGCCAGCAGCTTGATAGGTTTCCAGGAACAGTACTTC.

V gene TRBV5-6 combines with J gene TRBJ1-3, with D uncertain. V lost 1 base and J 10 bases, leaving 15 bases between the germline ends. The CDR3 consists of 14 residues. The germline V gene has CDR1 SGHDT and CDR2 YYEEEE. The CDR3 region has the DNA TGTGCCAGCAGCTTGCTCCGTCGCCGCGTAACCATATATTTT. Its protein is CASSLLRRRVTIYF.

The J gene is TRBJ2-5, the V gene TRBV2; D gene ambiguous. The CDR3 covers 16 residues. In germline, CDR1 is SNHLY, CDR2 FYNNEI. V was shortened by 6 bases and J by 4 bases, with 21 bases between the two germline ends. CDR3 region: CASSYLPIYGSETQYF. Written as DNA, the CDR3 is TGTGCCAGCAGCTACCTCCCGATTTACGGATCAGAGACCCAGTACTTC.

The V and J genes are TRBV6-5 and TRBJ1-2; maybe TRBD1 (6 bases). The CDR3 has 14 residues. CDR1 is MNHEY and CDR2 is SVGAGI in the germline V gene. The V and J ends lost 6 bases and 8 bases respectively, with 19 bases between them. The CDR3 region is CASRGPDRLGGYTF. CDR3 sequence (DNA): TGTGCCAGCAGGGGGCCTGACAGGTTGGGAGGCTACACCTTC.

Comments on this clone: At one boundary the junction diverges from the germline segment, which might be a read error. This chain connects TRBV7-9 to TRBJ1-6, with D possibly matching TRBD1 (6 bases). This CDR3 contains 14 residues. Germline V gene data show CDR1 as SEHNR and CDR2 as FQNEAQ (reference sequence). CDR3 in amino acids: CASSLSRGGSPPHF. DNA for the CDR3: TGTGCCAGCAGCCTAAGCAGGGGAGGGTCACCCCCCCACTTT.

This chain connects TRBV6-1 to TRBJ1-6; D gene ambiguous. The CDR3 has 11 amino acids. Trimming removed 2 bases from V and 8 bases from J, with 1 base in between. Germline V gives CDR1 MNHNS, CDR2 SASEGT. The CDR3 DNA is TGTGCCAGCAGTGAACATTCACCCCTCCACTTT. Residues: CASSEHSPLHF.

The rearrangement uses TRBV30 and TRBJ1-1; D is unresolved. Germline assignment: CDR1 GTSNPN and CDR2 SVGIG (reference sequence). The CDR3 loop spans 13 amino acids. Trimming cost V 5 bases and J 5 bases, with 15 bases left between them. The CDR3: CAWLRRKATEAFF. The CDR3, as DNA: TGTGCCTGGCTGAGGAGGAAAGCAACTGAAGCTTTCTTT.

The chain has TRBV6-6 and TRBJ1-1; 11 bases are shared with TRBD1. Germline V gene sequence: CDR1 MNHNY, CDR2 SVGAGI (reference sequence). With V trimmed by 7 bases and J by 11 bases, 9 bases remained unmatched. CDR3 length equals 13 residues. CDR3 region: CASKRGGQGEAFF. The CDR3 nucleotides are TGTGCCAGCAAGAGGGGGGGACAGGGGGAGGCTTTCTTT.

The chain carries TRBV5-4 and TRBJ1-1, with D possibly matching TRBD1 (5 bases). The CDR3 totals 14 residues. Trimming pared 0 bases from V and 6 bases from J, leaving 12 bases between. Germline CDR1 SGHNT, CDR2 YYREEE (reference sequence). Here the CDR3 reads CASSLGGRDAEAFF. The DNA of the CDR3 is TGTGCCAGCAGCTTGGGGGGTAGGGACGCTGAAGCTTTCTTT.

CDR3 nucleotide sequence: TGTGCCAGCAACAGGGGAGGCACCGGGGAGCTGTTTTTT. Its protein product is CASNRGGTGELFF. The chain recombines TRBV5-4 with TRBJ1-3; possibly TRBD1 for D (7 bases). The J call is in doubt because the DNA end fits TRBJ2-2 better. The germline gives CDR1 SGHNT, CDR2 YYREEE (reference sequence). The CDR3 loop spans 13 amino acids.

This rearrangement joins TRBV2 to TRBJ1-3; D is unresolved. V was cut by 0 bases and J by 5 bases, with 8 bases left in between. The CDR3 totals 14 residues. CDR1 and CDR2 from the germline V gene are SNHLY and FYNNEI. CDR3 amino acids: CASSEAGRRNTIYF. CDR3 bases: TGTGCCAGCAGTGAAGCAGGTCGCAGAAACACCATATATTTT.

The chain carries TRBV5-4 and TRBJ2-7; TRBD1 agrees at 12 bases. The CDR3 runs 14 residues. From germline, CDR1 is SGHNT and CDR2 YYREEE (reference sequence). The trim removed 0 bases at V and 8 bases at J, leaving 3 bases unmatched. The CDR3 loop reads CASSLEGTGGKQYF. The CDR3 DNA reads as TGTGCCAGCAGCTTGGAAGGGACAGGGGGCAAGCAGTACTTC.

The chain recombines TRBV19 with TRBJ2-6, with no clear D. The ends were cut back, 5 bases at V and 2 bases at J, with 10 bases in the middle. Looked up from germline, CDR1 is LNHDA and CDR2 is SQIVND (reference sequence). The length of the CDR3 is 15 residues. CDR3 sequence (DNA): TGTGCCAGTAGTCGCTGGCAGGCTGGGGCCAACGTCCTGACTTTC. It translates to CASSRWQAGANVLTF. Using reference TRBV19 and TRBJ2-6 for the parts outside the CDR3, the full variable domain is DGGITQSPKYLFRKEGQNVTLSCEQNLNHDAMYWYRQDPGQGLRLIYYSQIVNDFQKGDIAEGYSVSREKKESFPLTVTSAQKNPTAFYLCASSRWQAGANVLTFGAGSRLTVL.

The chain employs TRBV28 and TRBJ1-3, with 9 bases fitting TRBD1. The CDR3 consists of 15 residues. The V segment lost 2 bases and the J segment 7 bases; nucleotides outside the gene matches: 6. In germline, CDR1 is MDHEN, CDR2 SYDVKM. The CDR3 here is CASSLHGTGLNTIYF. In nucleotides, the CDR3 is TGTGCCAGCAGTTTACACGGGACAGGGCTTAACACCATATATTTT. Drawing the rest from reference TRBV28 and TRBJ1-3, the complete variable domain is DVKVTQSSRYLVKRTGEKVFLECVQDMDHENMFWYRQDPGLGLRLIYFSYDVKMKEKGDIPEGYSVSREKKERFSLILESASTNQTSMYLCASSLHGTGLNTIYFGEGSWLTVV.

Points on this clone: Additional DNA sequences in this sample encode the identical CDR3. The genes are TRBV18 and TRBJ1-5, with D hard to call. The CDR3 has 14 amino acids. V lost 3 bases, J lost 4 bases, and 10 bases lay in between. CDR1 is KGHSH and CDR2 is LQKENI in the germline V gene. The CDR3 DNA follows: TGTGCCAGCTCACCTGGAGGAGGGAATCAGCCCCAGCATTTT. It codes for CASSPGGGNQPQHF.

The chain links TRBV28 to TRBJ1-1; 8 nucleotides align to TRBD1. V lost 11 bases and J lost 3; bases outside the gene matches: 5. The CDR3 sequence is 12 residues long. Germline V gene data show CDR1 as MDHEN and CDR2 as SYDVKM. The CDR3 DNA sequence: TGTGCCTCAGGGGGCTGGGACACTGAAGCTTTCTTT. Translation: CASGGWDTEAFF.

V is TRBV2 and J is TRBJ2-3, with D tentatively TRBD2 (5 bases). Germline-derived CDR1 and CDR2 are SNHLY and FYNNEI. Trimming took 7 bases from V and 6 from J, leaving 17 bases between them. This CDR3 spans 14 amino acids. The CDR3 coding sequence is TGTGCCAGCACCTTAGGACTCCGGGCGGATACGCAGTATTTT. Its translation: CASTLGLRADTQYF. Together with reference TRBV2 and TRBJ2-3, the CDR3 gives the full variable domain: EPEVTQTPSHQVTQMGQEVILRCVPISNHLYFYWYRQILGQKVEFLVSFYNNEISEKSEIFDDQFSVERPDGSNFTLKIRSTKLEDSAMYFCASTLGLRADTQYFGPGTRLTVL.

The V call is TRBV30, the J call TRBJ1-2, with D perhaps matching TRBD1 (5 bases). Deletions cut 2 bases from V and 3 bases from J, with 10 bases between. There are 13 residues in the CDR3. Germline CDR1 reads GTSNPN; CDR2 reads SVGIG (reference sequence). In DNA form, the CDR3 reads TGTGCCTGGAGTCAGGAGGGGTACTATGGCTACACCTTC. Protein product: CAWSQEGYYGYTF.

CDR3 nucleotide sequence: TGCGCCAGCAGCTTGGCGCAGCGGAATGAGCAGTTCTTC. This encodes CASSLAQRNEQFF. The chain uses TRBV5-1 and TRBJ2-1, with a possible D match to TRBD2 (5 bases). The CDR3 loop spans 13 amino acids. Trimming left V 0 bases short and J 7 bases short, with 8 bases between. In germline, CDR1 is SGHRS, CDR2 YFSETQ.

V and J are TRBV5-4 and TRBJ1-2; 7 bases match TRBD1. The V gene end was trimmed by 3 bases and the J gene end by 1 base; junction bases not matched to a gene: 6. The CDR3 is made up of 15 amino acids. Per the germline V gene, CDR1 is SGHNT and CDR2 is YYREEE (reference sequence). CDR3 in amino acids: CASSSGDSFNYGYTF. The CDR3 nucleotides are TGTGCCAGCAGCTCGGGGGACAGTTTTAACTATGGCTACACCTTC.

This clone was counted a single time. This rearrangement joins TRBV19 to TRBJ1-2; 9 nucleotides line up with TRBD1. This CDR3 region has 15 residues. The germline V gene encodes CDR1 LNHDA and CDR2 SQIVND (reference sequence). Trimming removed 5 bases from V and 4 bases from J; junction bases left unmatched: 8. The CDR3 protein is CASSPYLDRGYGYTF. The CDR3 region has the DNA TGTGCCAGTAGTCCATACCTGGACAGGGGCTATGGCTACACCTTC.

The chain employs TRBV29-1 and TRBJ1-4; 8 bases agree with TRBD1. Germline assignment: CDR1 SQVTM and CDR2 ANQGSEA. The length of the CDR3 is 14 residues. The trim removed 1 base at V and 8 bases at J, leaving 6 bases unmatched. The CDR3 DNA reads TGCAGCGTTGAAGTATTAGACAGGGGAGAAAAACTGTTTTTT. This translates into CSVEVLDRGEKLFF.

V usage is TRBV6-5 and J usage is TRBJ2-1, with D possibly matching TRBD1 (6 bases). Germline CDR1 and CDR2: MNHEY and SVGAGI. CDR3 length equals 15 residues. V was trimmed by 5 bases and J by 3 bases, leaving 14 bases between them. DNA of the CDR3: TGTGCCAGCAGTCGGGCAGGGGCGAGCTACAATGAGCAGTTCTTC. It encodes CASSRAGASYNEQFF.

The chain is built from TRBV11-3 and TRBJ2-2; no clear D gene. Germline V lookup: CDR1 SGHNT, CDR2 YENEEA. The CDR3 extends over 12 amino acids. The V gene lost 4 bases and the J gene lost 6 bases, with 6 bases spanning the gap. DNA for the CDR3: TGTGCCAGCAGCTCCCGGGCCGGGGAGCTGTTTTTT. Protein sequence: CASSSRAGELFF.